These T cell receptor beta chains were read from a single sample in a study of T cells in Graves' hyperthyroidism and ophthalmopathy. TCRdb re-called the multiplex PCR reads with MiXCR, one entry per CDR3 protein. The sample has fewer than 900,000 distinct CDR3 sequences, approximately 19% seen once; the top ten hold approximately 16%. Material: blood. These receptors all come from a woman in her 50s with Graves' hyperthyroidism that later progressed to Graves' ophthalmopathy. Each CDR3 is given with its conserved first and last residue.

v_call cdr3_aa
TRBV9 CASSVGDRGTDTQYF
TRBV7-6 CASSSLKPGQMNTGELFF
TRBV7-8 CASSLAIRQGAGELFF
TRBV12-3/TRBV12-4 CASSPGRRFSYNEQFF
TRBV5-6 CASSFGENQPQHF
TRBV7-2 CASSPRGPGLFF
TRBV15 CATSRGKGDGYEQYF
TRBV11-2 CASSRFSGNTIYF
TRBV7-2 CASSGLVIETQYF
TRBV7-2 CASSPYISDRWNTEAFF